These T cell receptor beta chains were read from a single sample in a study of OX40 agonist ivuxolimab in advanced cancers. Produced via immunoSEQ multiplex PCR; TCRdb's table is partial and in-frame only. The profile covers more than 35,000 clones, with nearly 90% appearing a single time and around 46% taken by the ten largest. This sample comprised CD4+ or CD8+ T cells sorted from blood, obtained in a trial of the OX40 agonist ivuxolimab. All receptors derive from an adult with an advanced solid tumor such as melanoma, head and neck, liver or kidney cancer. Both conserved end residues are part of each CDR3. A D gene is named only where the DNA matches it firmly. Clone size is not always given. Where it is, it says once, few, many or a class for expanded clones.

TGTGCCAGCAGCTTAAAAGGGGGACCAGATACGCAGTATTTT CASSLKGGPDTQYF TRBJ2-3 - TRBV7-6 -
TGCGCCAGCAGTGGGGCCTACGAGCAGTACTTC CASSGAYEQYF TRBJ2-7 - TRBV10-2 -
TGTGCCAGTAGTAACCGGGACAACTCCTACAATGAGCAGTTCTTC CASSNRDNSYNEQFF TRBJ2-1 - TRBV19 -
TGTGCCAGCAGCACAGGCCCCTACTTTCAGTACTTC CASSTGPYFQYF TRBJ2-4 - TRBV7-9 -
TGTGCCAGCAGTGGCCTTAGCGGGGGGGAACACCAAGAGACCCAGTACTTC CASSGLSGGEHQETQYF TRBJ2-5 TRBD2 TRBV25-1 -
TGTGCCAGCCGCGAAGGTGGCAGGGGGTTACCCTACGAGCAGTACTTC CASREGGRGLPYEQYF TRBJ2-7 TRBD1 TRBV2 -
TGTGCCTGGAGTGTTTCACACTCCTACGAGCAGTACTTC CAWSVSHSYEQYF TRBJ2-7 - TRBV30 -
TGTGCCAGCAGAGCCGACAGGGGACTTCCCTACGAGCAGTACTTC CASRADRGLPYEQYF TRBJ2-7 TRBD1 TRBV5-4 -
TGCGCCAGCAGCTTCCGGGACGAGCGAGAATATGGCTACACCTTC CASSFRDEREYGYTF TRBJ1-2 - TRBV5-1 -
TGTGCCAGCAGCTTTTGGACAGGGGGCCAAGAGACCCAGTACTTC CASSFWTGGQETQYF TRBJ2-5 TRBD1 TRBV11-2 -
TGTGCCAGCAGCTTCCCAGGGGGCGGTGAAAAACTGTTTTTT CASSFPGGGEKLFF TRBJ1-4 TRBD1 TRBV7-9 -
TGTGCCAGCAGTTTATCGCCAGGGGGCGGCTACACCTTC CASSLSPGGGYTF TRBJ1-2 TRBD1 TRBV27 once
TGTGCCAGCAGCCAAGAAAAGGGGGTCGCCTATAATTCACCCCTCCACTTT CASSQEKGVAYNSPLHF TRBJ1-6 - TRBV14 -
TGCGCCAGCAGCCAAGAGCTAGGACTAGTCACAGATACGCAGTATTTT CASSQELGLVTDTQYF TRBJ2-3 TRBD2 TRBV4-3 once
TGTGCCAGCAGCTCGGAGGAGGCCGCAGATACGCAGTATTTT CASSSEEAADTQYF TRBJ2-3 - TRBV7-9 -
TGTGCCAGCAGCTTAGATGCCTGGGCACCCCAAAGCTCCTATAATTCACCCCTCCACTTT CASSLDAWAPQSSYNSPLHF TRBJ1-6 - TRBV11-2 -
TGTGCCTGGAGTATGGGAGCGGGGGGCGCAGATACGCAGTATTTT CAWSMGAGGADTQYF TRBJ2-3 TRBD2 TRBV30 -
TGTGCCAGCAGTTCGGACAGGGGGTATAGCAATCAGCCCCAGCATTTT CASSSDRGYSNQPQHF TRBJ1-5 TRBD1 TRBV6-5 -
TGCGCCAGCAGCCAAGATCTTAGTAACACTGAAGCTTTCTTT CASSQDLSNTEAFF TRBJ1-1 - TRBV4-3 -
TGCGCCAGCAGCCAAGTCGGGGGGGCCACCGGGGAGCTGTTTTTT CASSQVGGATGELFF TRBJ2-2 TRBD2 TRBV4-1 -
TGTGCCAGCAGCTTGTGGAGGCGACGGAGCAAGTGCGAGCAGTACTTC CASSLWRRRSKCEQYF TRBJ2-7 - TRBV7-7 -
TGTGCCAGCAGTGCACAGGTTGGCGAGCAGTACTTC CASSAQVGEQYF TRBJ2-7 - TRBV9 -
TGTGCCAGCAGTGGACGAGCGGGTGGGCCCCAGCATTTT CASSGRAGGPQHF TRBJ1-5 - TRBV25-1 -
TGTGCCAGCACTGGGCCCCCCTTCAATCAGCCCCAGCATTTT CASTGPPFNQPQHF TRBJ1-5 - TRBV2 -
TGCAGTGCATTAGCGGGGCACGAGCAGTACTTC CSALAGHEQYF TRBJ2-7 TRBD2 TRBV20-1 once
TGTGCCAGCAGTTTGCGAGGGACAGGGACTGCGGCACCCCTCCACTTT CASSLRGTGTAAPLHF TRBJ1-6 TRBD1 TRBV28 -
TGTGCCAGTAGTGGACAGGGGCCCCAGCCATATAGCAATCAGCCCCAGCATTTT CASSGQGPQPYSNQPQHF TRBJ1-5 TRBD1 TRBV19 -
TGCAGCGTTTCTGGCGGGCTCAAGGTCCCCTACGAGCAGTACTTC CSVSGGLKVPYEQYF TRBJ2-7 - TRBV29-1 -
TGTGCCAGCGGTCTAGGCTCATCTAGCACAGATACGCAGTATTTT CASGLGSSSTDTQYF TRBJ2-3 - TRBV9 -